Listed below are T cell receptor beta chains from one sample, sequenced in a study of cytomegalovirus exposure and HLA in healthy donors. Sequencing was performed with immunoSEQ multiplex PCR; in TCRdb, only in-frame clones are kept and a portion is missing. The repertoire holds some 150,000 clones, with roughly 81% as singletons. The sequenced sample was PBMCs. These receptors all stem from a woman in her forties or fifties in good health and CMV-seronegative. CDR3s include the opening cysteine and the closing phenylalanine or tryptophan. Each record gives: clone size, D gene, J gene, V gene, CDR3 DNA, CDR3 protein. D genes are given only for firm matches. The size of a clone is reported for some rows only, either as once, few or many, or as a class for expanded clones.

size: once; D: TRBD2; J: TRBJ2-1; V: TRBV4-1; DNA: TGCGCCAGCAGCCATCCGCTAGCGGGAGGAACCTATGAGCAGTTCTTC; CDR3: CASSHPLAGGTYEQFF
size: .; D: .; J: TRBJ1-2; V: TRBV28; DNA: TGTGCCACCTTGGGGGGGGTGGTTAATGGCTACACCTTC; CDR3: CATLGGVVNGYTF
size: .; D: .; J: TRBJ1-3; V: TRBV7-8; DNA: TGTGCCAGCAGCGCCGGGACACAAGGAAACACCATATATTTT; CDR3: CASSAGTQGNTIYF
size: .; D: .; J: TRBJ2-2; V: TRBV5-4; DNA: TGTGCCAGCAGCCCGGGGATTTCGAACACCGGGGAGCTGTTTTTT; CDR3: CASSPGISNTGELFF
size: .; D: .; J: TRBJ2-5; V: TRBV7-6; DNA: TGTGCCAGCAGCTTAGCGACTCCCCAAGAGACCCAGTACTTC; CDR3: CASSLATPQETQYF
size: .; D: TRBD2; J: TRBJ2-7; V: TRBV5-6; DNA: TGTGCCAGCATAACTCGGACTAGCGGGGGGGCCGCGGAGCAGTACTTC; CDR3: CASITRTSGGAAEQYF
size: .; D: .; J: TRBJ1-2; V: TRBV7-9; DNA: TGTTCCAGCAGCCCCAGCGGGGTAGAGACGGCATTC; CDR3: CSSSPSGVETAF
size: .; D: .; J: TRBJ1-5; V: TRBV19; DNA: TGTGCCAGTAGTATGGTTTCTGGGCCCCATCAGCCCCAGCATTTT; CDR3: CASSMVSGPHQPQHF
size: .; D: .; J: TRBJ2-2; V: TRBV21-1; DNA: TGTGCCAGCACCCCAGGGGCTAGCGGGACTAGGGAGCACACCGGGGAGCTGTTTTTT; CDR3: CASTPGASGTREHTGELFF
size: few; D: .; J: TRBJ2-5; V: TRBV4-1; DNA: TGCGCCAGCAGCCAAAAGACACAAGAGACCCAGTACTTC; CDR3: CASSQKTQETQYF
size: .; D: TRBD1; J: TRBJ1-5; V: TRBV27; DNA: TGTGCCAGCAGTTTTTGGGACAGGGACGGTCAGCCCCAGCATTTT; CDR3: CASSFWDRDGQPQHF
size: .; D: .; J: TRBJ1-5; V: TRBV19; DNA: TGTGCCAGTAGTATAGGGAAGGGGGACTACAATCAGCCCCAGCATTTT; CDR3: CASSIGKGDYNQPQHF
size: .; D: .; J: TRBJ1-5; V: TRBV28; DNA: TGTGCCAGCAGACTCGACATGGGTAGCAATCAGCCCCAGCATTTT; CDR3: CASRLDMGSNQPQHF
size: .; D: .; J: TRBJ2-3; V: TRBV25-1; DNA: TGTGCCAGCAGTGGCGGAGATACGCAGTATTTT; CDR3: CASSGGDTQYF